This T cell receptor (beta chain) was recorded in a study of blood T cell repertoires in COVID-19. Deletions cut 4 bases from V and 7 bases from J, with 25 bases between. There are 18 residues in the CDR3. Per germline, CDR1 MDHEN and CDR2 SYDVKM. Here immunoSEQ multiplex PCR was the method, and the copy in TCRdb shows in-frame clones only, minus some. The top ten hold around 3.4% of the sample, which has roughly 100,000 clones, about 89% seen once. The V and J genes are TRBV28 and TRBJ1-4, with a weak D call TRBD1 (5 bases). The clonotype originates from a woman aged 55-69 years with acute or convalescent COVID-19. The source material was peripheral blood. In DNA, the CDR3 is TGTGCCAGCAGTTCCCGGGGGGGGGTATCCCCCAACTTTGAAAAACTGTTTTTT. Its translation is CASSSRGGVSPNFEKLFF.